This T cell receptor (beta chain) appears in the sequencing data of a study of CD8 T cells in ankylosing spondylitis. V lost 1 base, J lost 7 bases, and 9 bases stayed unmatched. From germline, CDR1 is SGHRS and CDR2 YFSETQ. The CDR3 length is 15 residues. The table lists this clonotype with a few counts. Its antigen is unidentified. General study results and limits: Blood of patients with ankylosing spondylitis appeared to be characterized by a TCR beta motif of eight highly homologous variants.

By quantitative 5'-RACE with molecular barcodes, the TCR beta libraries were made. TCRdb reprocessed the 5' RACE reads with MiXCR, giving one entry per CDR3 protein. The table includes 37,000 or so distinct CDR3 sequences, 16% detected once. Sequenced material: blood. This clonotype was obtained from a male donor with ankylosing spondylitis or in good health (not recorded which). The chain recombines TRBV5-1 with TRBJ1-2, with TRBD1 matching over 8 bases. The CDR3 is CASSLNTQGAGGYTF. The CDR3 DNA reads as TGCGCCAGCAGCTTGAACACCCAGGGGGCGGGTGGCTACACCTTC.